The 31 T cell receptor beta chains in this list originate from one sample, sequenced in a study of response to subunit inactivated influenza vaccine. TCRdb re-called the RT-PCR reads with MiXCR, one entry per CDR3 protein. Among over 800,000 distinct CDR3 sequences, over 20% were seen once, and the ten largest hold roughly 10%. This specimen was PBMCs from blood, taken 5 days after vaccination. The receptors shown here come from a man in his fifties who received an inactivated influenza vaccine.

For the CDR3, the DNA is TGTGCCATCAGCGGACTAGCGGGGGGATCCAGCTCCTACAATGAGCAGTTCTTC. This gives the protein CAISGLAGGSSSYNEQFF. The chain links TRBV10-3 to TRBJ2-1, with 14 bases identical to TRBD2. The V gene's germline CDR1 is ENHRY and CDR2 SYGVKD. This CDR3 has 18 amino acids. Germline trimming cut 6 bases from V and 0 bases from J; bases unmatched to any gene: 7.

The chain is built from TRBV6-2 or TRBV6-3 and TRBJ2-5; the D is unclear. The germline gives CDR1 MNHEY, CDR2 SVGEGT. The CDR3 totals 11 residues. Deletions cut 2 bases from V and 7 bases from J, with 5 bases between. CDR3 bases: TGTGCCAGCAGTTACCCTGGGACCCAGTACTTC. It specifies CASSYPGTQYF.

The chain joins TRBV5-6 to TRBJ1-1; D is uncertain. There are 17 residues in the CDR3. The germline V and J ends were trimmed by 0 bases and 4 bases, with 19 bases remaining between them. Germline V gene data show CDR1 as SGHDT and CDR2 as YYEEEE. CDR3 bases: TGTGCCAGCAGCTTGGTGTATTCAGAAACACAGACCACTGAAGCTTTCTTT. The encoded protein is CASSLVYSETQTTEAFF.

This clonotype was counted a few times. The CDR3 nucleotides read TGTGCCAGCAGTTTTGGGGCAGTCACAGATACGCAGTATTTT. Its protein is CASSFGAVTDTQYF. The V gene is TRBV12-3 or TRBV12-4, the J gene TRBJ2-3; D is possibly TRBD1 (5 bases). The length of the CDR3 is 14 residues. Trimming took 3 bases from V and 2 from J, leaving 9 bases between them.

The chain recombines TRBV3-1 with TRBJ2-1; TRBD2 agrees at 9 bases. Germline assignment: CDR1 LGHDT and CDR2 YNNKEL (reference sequence). V lost 4 bases to trimming and J lost 6 bases; unmatched junction nucleotides: 19. The CDR3 length is 19 residues. CDR3 protein: CASSRYLVGRASGANEQFF. In DNA form, the CDR3 reads TGTGCCAGCAGCCGATACCTTGTGGGGAGGGCTAGCGGGGCCAATGAGCAGTTCTTC.

The chain carries TRBV28 and TRBJ1-1; the match to TRBD1 covers 8 bases. Losses at the gene ends were 6 bases for V and 3 bases for J; bases not matched to a gene: 12. The length of the CDR3 is 16 residues. CDR1 MDHEN and CDR2 SYDVKM come from the germline V gene. The CDR3 DNA follows: TGTGCCAGCAGGACCCGCCTCCGGGACAGGCACACTGAAGCTTTCTTT. Amino acid sequence: CASRTRLRDRHTEAFF. Full variable domain (outside the CDR3, taken from reference TRBV28 and TRBJ1-1): DVKVTQSSRYLVKRTGEKVFLECVQDMDHENMFWYRQDPGLGLRLIYFSYDVKMKEKGDIPEGYSVSREKKERFSLILESASTNQTSMYLCASRTRLRDRHTEAFFGQGTRLTVV.

This clonotype was counted between two and nine times. The rearrangement joins TRBV11-2 to TRBJ2-4; no definite D call. The germline V gene encodes CDR1 SGHAT and CDR2 FQNNGV. V lost 2 bases and J lost 0, with 8 bases in between. This CDR3 region has 15 residues. CDR3 in DNA: TGTGCCAGCAGCTTAAAGGGTTTAGCCAAAAACATTCAGTACTTC. Translated: CASSLKGLAKNIQYF.

This clonotype was seen a few times. V is TRBV10-3 and J is TRBJ2-1; 12 bases are shared with TRBD2. The germline V gene has CDR1 ENHRY and CDR2 SYGVKD. V dropped 6 bases and J dropped 8; count of bases not matched to a gene: 11. The CDR3 consists of 16 residues. CDR3 sequence reads: CAISPTSGRTYYEQFF. The CDR3 coding sequence is TGTGCCATCAGCCCGACTAGCGGGAGAACTTATTATGAGCAGTTCTTC.

This clonotype was observed a handful of times. V usage is TRBV7-9 and J usage is TRBJ2-5, with 7 positions matching TRBD1. Germline loops: CDR1 SEHNR, CDR2 FQNEAQ (reference sequence). The V gene end was trimmed by 5 bases and the J gene end by 2 bases; junction bases not matched to a gene: 5. This CDR3 is 14 amino acids long. This CDR3 reads CASSRLDRQETQYF. CDR3 sequence (DNA): TGTGCCAGCAGCCGATTGGACAGGCAAGAGACCCAGTACTTC.

This rearrangement joins TRBV28 to TRBJ2-7, with D possibly being TRBD2 (6 bases). V was pared by 3 bases and J by 1 base, with 10 bases between. Germline assignment: CDR1 MDHEN and CDR2 SYDVKM. The CDR3 has 14 amino acids. In DNA form, the CDR3 reads TGTGCCAGCAGTTTTTTTGGAGGGTCCTACGAGCAGTACTTC. Protein product: CASSFFGGSYEQYF.

This chain links TRBV6-1 with TRBJ2-5; 7 bases align to TRBD2. V trimming: 4 bases; J trimming: 2 bases; junction bases outside the gene matches: 13. CDR1 is MNHNS, CDR2 SASEGT, per germline. The CDR3 covers 17 residues. CDR3 nucleotides: TGTGCCAGCAGTGGGGGGAGGGTTCGGTTAAATCAAGAGACCCAGTACTTC. It yields the protein CASSGGRVRLNQETQYF.

J is TRBJ2-1 and V is TRBV18; no reliable D call. Trimming shortened V by 3 bases and J by 1 base, and 7 bases separated the two germline ends. Germline values: CDR1 KGHSH, CDR2 LQKENI. This CDR3 spans 14 amino acids. The CDR3, as DNA: TGTGCCAGCTCACCTCCGATGTCCTACAATGAGCAGTTCTTC. It is translated as CASSPPMSYNEQFF.

The rearrangement joins TRBV18 to TRBJ2-1, with D uncertain. This CDR3 comprises 17 residues. CDR1 and CDR2 (germline): KGHSH, LQKENI. V lost 4 bases and J lost 0, with 16 bases in between. The CDR3 reads CASSQKSGDYSYNEQFF. The DNA for the CDR3 is TGTGCCAGCTCACAAAAAAGTGGGGATTACTCCTACAATGAGCAGTTCTTC.

The table lists this clonotype with a few counts. The CDR3 region has the DNA TGTGCCAGCAGTTACGCCGAACAGGGATCGCGCTACGAGCAGTACTTC. This encodes CASSYAEQGSRYEQYF. V usage is TRBV6-5 and J usage is TRBJ2-7, with a possible D match to TRBD1 (6 bases). Trimming left V 2 bases short and J 3 bases short, with 17 bases between. Germline V gene data show CDR1 as MNHEY and CDR2 as SVGAGI. This CDR3 is built from 16 residues.

Notes on this clonotype: A much larger clone is a single base away; this may be a read error. The V and J genes are TRBV11-2 and TRBJ2-1, with a possible D match to TRBD2 (6 bases). Germline assignment: CDR1 SGHAT and CDR2 FQNNGV. The CDR3 loop spans 16 amino acids. V was pared by 3 bases and J by 0 bases, with 12 bases between. The CDR3 DNA sequence: TGTGCCAGCAGCTTCGGTAGCGGAGGCTCCTACAATGAGCAGTTCTTC. Amino acids: CASSFGSGGSYNEQFF.

This clonotype has a handful of counts. This chain uses TRBV12-3 or TRBV12-4 with TRBJ2-7, with D tentatively TRBD2 (5 bases). V was shortened by 6 bases and J by 7 bases, with 13 bases between the two germline ends. CDR3 size: 12 residues. CDR3 bases: TGTGCCAGCAGCCGGGCCACGGGGGAGCAGTACTTC. Protein sequence: CASSRATGEQYF.

The chain joins TRBV4-3 to TRBJ1-2; no clear D. Trimming removed 0 bases from V and 11 bases from J, with 19 bases in between. The CDR3 totals 15 residues. Germline V lookup: CDR1 LGHNA, CDR2 YSLEER. The CDR3 DNA reads as TGCGCCAGCAGCCAAGATCCGGGGTCGCACCTTGGGTACACCTTC. Protein product: CASSQDPGSHLGYTF.

The rearrangement joins TRBV4-3 to TRBJ2-2; 9 bases line up with TRBD1. The CDR3 runs 17 residues. CDR1 is LGHNA, CDR2 YSLEER, per germline. J was trimmed by 3 bases and V by 0 bases; bases with no gene match: 5. The CDR3 spells CASSQDYRGPDTGELFF. The CDR3, as DNA: TGCGCCAGCAGCCAAGATTACAGGGGGCCGGACACCGGGGAGCTGTTTTTT.

This clonotype turned up a few times. V gene TRBV29-1 combines with J gene TRBJ1-1; D uncertain. The CDR3 has 20 amino acids. Germline lookup yields CDR1 SQVTM and CDR2 ANQGSEA. V was trimmed by 4 bases and J by 1 base, leaving 31 bases between them. The CDR3 loop is CSVGSATLSSGLRRNTEAFF. DNA of the CDR3: TGCAGCGTTGGGTCCGCAACTCTGTCTTCTGGGTTAAGAAGGAACACTGAAGCTTTCTTT.

This clonotype was counted between two and nine times. This CDR3 reads CASSVNRDLYEQYF. CDR3 DNA: TGTGCCAGCAGTGTCAACAGGGACCTCTACGAGCAGTACTTC. The genes are TRBV27 and TRBJ2-7, with D maybe TRBD1 (6 bases). The V end lost 5 bases, the J end lost 3 bases, and 14 bases lay between the germline ends. CDR3 length: 14 residues. Looked up from germline, CDR1 is MNHEY and CDR2 is SMNVEV (reference sequence).

In its sample, this clonotype was seen many times. This chain links TRBV29-1 with TRBJ1-1; no reliable D call. V was pared by 2 bases and J by 5 bases, with 9 bases between. CDR1 SQVTM and CDR2 ANQGSEA come from the germline V gene. The CDR3 runs 12 residues. The CDR3 region is CSVEPRTTEAFF. CDR3 sequence (DNA): TGCAGCGTTGAACCAAGGACGACTGAAGCTTTCTTT.

The chain combines TRBV6-2 or TRBV6-3 with TRBJ2-7; 12 positions match TRBD2. J was trimmed by 5 bases and V by 6 bases; bases with no gene match: 11. The V gene's germline CDR1 is MNHEY and CDR2 SVGEGT. The CDR3 covers 16 residues. CDR3 nucleotide sequence: TGTGCCAGCAGCCAACAGACTAGCGGGAGACCTAACGAGCAGTACTTC. Protein sequence: CASSQQTSGRPNEQYF.

In this sample, this clonotype turned up a few times. The chain uses TRBV24-1 and TRBJ2-2, with 9 positions matching TRBD2. The J segment lost 6 bases and the V segment lost 1 base, leaving 5 bases of the junction unmatched. CDR3 length: 16 residues. Germline assignment: CDR1 KGHDR and CDR2 SFDVKD. DNA of the CDR3: TGTGCCACCAGTGATTTTACGGCGGGAGGGGCCGGGGAGCTGTTTTTT. This gives the protein CATSDFTAGGAGELFF.

This clonotype was counted a few times. The chain recombines TRBV29-1 with TRBJ1-1, with 10 bases identical to TRBD1. The germline CDR1 and CDR2 sequences are SQVTM and ANQGSEA. The CDR3 is 11 residues long. The V gene end was trimmed by 6 bases and the J gene end by 11 bases; junction bases not matched to a gene: 6. CDR3 region: CSVGQGFGAFF. The CDR3, as DNA: TGCAGCGTGGGACAGGGGTTTGGGGCTTTCTTT. Full variable domain (rest looked up from reference TRBV29-1 and TRBJ1-1): SAVISQKPSRDICQRGTSLTIQCQVDSQVTMMFWYRQQPGQSLTLIATANQGSEATYESGFVIDKFPISRPNLTFSTLTVSNMSPEDSSIYLCSVGQGFGAFFGQGTRLTVV.

In this sample, this clonotype turned up a few times. The rearrangement joins TRBV4-1 to TRBJ2-1, with 10 bases matching TRBD2. After removal of 3 bases from V and 5 bases from J, the junction contained 10 bases not matched to a gene. The CDR3 totals 17 residues. Germline loops: CDR1 MGHRA, CDR2 YSYEKL. This CDR3 is CASSHGVTSGFHNEQFF. In DNA, the CDR3 is TGCGCCAGCAGCCACGGCGTGACTAGCGGGTTCCACAATGAGCAGTTCTTC.

In its sample, this clonotype was seen a few times. One end of the junction fails to match germline, which may point to a read error. This chain joins TRBV7-2 and TRBJ2-2; TRBD2 is a possible D gene (6 bases). This CDR3 comprises 15 residues. Germline V gene lookup returns CDR1 SGHTA and CDR2 FQGNSA. CDR3: CASSPSGVQTEELFF. CDR3 nucleotide sequence: TGTGCCAGCAGCCCATCGGGGGTCCAAACCGAGGAGCTGTTTTTT.

This clonotype has at least ten counts. The chain couples TRBV5-1 to TRBJ2-2, with a weak D call TRBD2 (7 bases). With 2 bases removed from V and 1 base from J, the gap between germline ends came to 9 bases. The germline V gene encodes CDR1 SGHRS and CDR2 YFSETQ. This CDR3 is built from 15 residues. CDR3 protein: CASSLAGQNTGELFF. CDR3 DNA: TGCGCCAGCAGCTTAGCGGGACAGAACACCGGGGAGCTGTTTTTT.

This clonotype was observed a handful of times. This chain joins TRBV11-2 and TRBJ2-2; 9 bases are shared with TRBD2. Germline V gives CDR1 SGHAT, CDR2 FQNNGV. Trimming took 5 bases from V and 7 from J; bases not matched to a gene: 17. This CDR3 spans 18 amino acids. The CDR3 DNA reads TGTGCCAGCAGCCTCAAACCGCTGGCGGGGGGGTACTACGGGGAGCTGTTTTTT. This sequence encodes CASSLKPLAGGYYGELFF.

This clonotype was recorded at least ten times. The CDR3, as DNA: TGCAGCGTTGCCGGGACTAGCGGGAGGGCCTCCTACGAGCAGTACTTC. Its protein product is CSVAGTSGRASYEQYF. The chain carries TRBV29-1 and TRBJ2-7, with 16 bases fitting TRBD2. The CDR3 length is 16 residues. CDR1 is SQVTM, CDR2 ANQGSEA, per germline. Trimming removed 4 bases from V and 0 bases from J; junction bases left unmatched: 3.

This clonotype occurred a few times. The chain combines TRBV5-1 with TRBJ1-2; 8 bases match TRBD1. The V gene's germline CDR1 is SGHRS and CDR2 YFSETQ. J lost 4 bases, V lost 4 bases, and 3 bases had no gene match. The CDR3 spans 13 residues. DNA of the CDR3: TGCGCCAGCAGCAGGACAGGGACCTATGGCTACACCTTC. Its protein is CASSRTGTYGYTF.

The genes are TRBV7-2 and TRBJ1-2, with 8 bases lining up with TRBD1. Germline-derived CDR1 and CDR2 are SGHTA and FQGNSA. With V trimmed by 2 bases and J by 7 bases, 9 bases remained unmatched. This CDR3 is 15 amino acids long. The CDR3 nucleotides read TGTGCCAGCAGCTTACCCAGGGGGCGCATTAGTGGCTACACCTTC. Translated: CASSLPRGRISGYTF.